The 32 T cell receptor beta chains below come from one sample, sequenced in a study of T cells in narcolepsy (dated by TCRdb to the late 2010s). The library relied on the immunoSEQ multiplex PCR assay. Here the immuneACCESS table is served through TCRdb, limited to in-frame sequences with V and J called. Missing clones are a known gap in these copies; in checked studies unresolved V genes cover under half, and the rest lacks a known reason. For this sample there are over 25,000 clones; approximately 77% appear just once. The ten largest make up 1.1% of the sample. Sequences were obtained from memory (CD45RA-) CD4+ T cells from blood. The sample's cell subset or site, from its label and the paper: memory T cells sorted ex vivo from peripheral blood. The receptor source for this set is a human donor in good health.

The chain recombines TRBV10-3 with TRBJ2-5; 9 bases fit TRBD1. Per germline, CDR1 ENHRY and CDR2 SYGVKD. There are 14 residues in the CDR3. Unmatched junction bases numbered 7, after V lost 6 bases and J lost 5 bases. Written as DNA, the CDR3 is TGTGCCATCAGCCCGGGACAGGGCAGTGAGACCCAGTACTTC. Translation gives CAISPGQGSETQYF.

The gene calls are TRBV11-3 and TRBJ2-2; D is ambiguous. Germline V gives CDR1 SGHNT, CDR2 YENEEA. The CDR3 extends over 13 amino acids. Trimming stripped 3 bases from V and 8 bases from J, with 10 bases between. The CDR3 region is CASSLTDVGELFF. The DNA for the CDR3 is TGTGCCAGCAGCTTGACCGATGTTGGGGAGCTGTTTTTT.

This clone has a handful of counts. Additional DNA sequences in this sample encode the identical CDR3. The chain links TRBV7-2 to TRBJ1-3, with no clear D. This CDR3 is built from 14 residues. The germline gives CDR1 SGHTA, CDR2 FQGNSA. The V gene lost 5 bases and the J gene lost 4 bases, with 12 bases spanning the gap. CDR3 residues: CASSPRARGNTIYF. CDR3 in DNA: TGTGCCAGCAGCCCCCGTGCGAGAGGAAACACCATATATTTT.

V and J are TRBV27 and TRBJ1-5, with unresolved D. V dropped 3 bases and J dropped 0 bases, with 9 bases sitting between them. Germline CDR1 reads MNHEY; CDR2 reads SMNVEV (reference sequence). The CDR3 sequence is 15 residues long. The CDR3 region is CASSFLSNSNQPQHF. The CDR3 DNA reads as TGTGCCAGCAGTTTCCTCAGCAATAGCAATCAGCCCCAGCATTTT.

The V and J genes are TRBV9 and TRBJ2-1; 11 nucleotides agree with TRBD2. The germline CDR1 and CDR2 sequences are SGDLS and YYNGEE. The CDR3 is 16 residues long. Trimming at V came to 2 bases and at J to 5 bases, leaving 6 bases not matched to a gene. The CDR3 here is CASSVITSGGDNEQFF. The CDR3 nucleotides read TGTGCCAGCAGCGTGATAACTAGCGGGGGCGACAATGAGCAGTTCTTC.

The chain has TRBV9 and TRBJ2-2, with D possibly being TRBD2 (7 bases). Germline V gene lookup returns CDR1 SGDLS and CDR2 YYNGEE. With 0 bases removed from V and 6 bases from J, the gap between germline ends came to 15 bases. This CDR3 is built from 16 residues. The DNA of the CDR3 is TGTGCCAGCAGCGTAGCTGCGGGGGCGGCCCCCGGGGAGCTGTTTTTT. Its protein is CASSVAAGAAPGELFF.

The V call is TRBV5-4, the J call TRBJ2-3, with D tentatively TRBD1 (5 bases). Germline assignment: CDR1 SGHNT and CDR2 YYREEE (reference sequence). The CDR3 is made up of 17 amino acids. Trimming took 1 base from V and 2 from J, leaving 17 bases between them. For the CDR3, the DNA is TGTGCCAGCAGCTTGACTCCAGGGAATTGGGTCACAGATACGCAGTATTTT. As protein: CASSLTPGNWVTDTQYF.

The genes are TRBV2 and TRBJ2-7, with 9 positions matching TRBD1. Unmatched junction bases numbered 6, after V lost 6 bases and J lost 3 bases. CDR1 is SNHLY, CDR2 FYNNEI, per germline. This CDR3 region has 14 residues. The CDR3, as DNA: TGTGCCAGCAGAACCGGGACAGGGAACTACGAGCAGTACTTC. Protein: CASRTGTGNYEQYF.

The chain is built from TRBV5-1 and TRBJ2-7; D is unclear. Per germline, CDR1 SGHRS and CDR2 YFSETQ. With 4 bases removed from V and 2 bases from J, the gap between germline ends came to 7 bases. The CDR3 is made up of 12 amino acids. CDR3 loop: CASSKDAYEQYF. The CDR3, as DNA: TGCGCCAGCAGCAAGGACGCCTACGAGCAGTACTTC.

The chain joins TRBV7-6 to TRBJ1-4; 10 bases match TRBD1. The CDR3 spans 18 residues. Germline assignment: CDR1 SGHVS and CDR2 FNYEAQ. Germline trimming cut 3 bases from V and 2 bases from J; bases unmatched to any gene: 9. The CDR3 is CASSFTPGQGPTNEKLFF. CDR3 in DNA: TGTGCCAGCAGCTTCACTCCGGGACAGGGGCCGACTAATGAAAAACTGTTTTTT.

There are a few counts of this clone. The rearrangement uses TRBV5-4 and TRBJ2-1; the D call may be TRBD1 or TRBD2 (7 bases each). Per the germline V gene, CDR1 is SGHNT and CDR2 is YYREEE (reference sequence). This CDR3 is built from 13 residues. Trimming took off 4 bases at V and 6 bases at J, with 11 bases between the two ends. The CDR3 DNA is TGTGCCAGCAGCCCCAGGGGGGGCAATGAGCAGTTCTTC. It is translated as CASSPRGGNEQFF.

V and J are TRBV6-1 and TRBJ2-7; the match to TRBD1 covers 7 bases. Germline V gene sequence: CDR1 MNHNS, CDR2 SASEGT. The CDR3 is 13 amino acids. Trimming removed 4 bases from V and 1 base from J; junction bases left unmatched: 1. In DNA, the CDR3 is TGTGCCAGCAGTGCGACAGGGTCCTACGAGCAGTACTTC. Its translation: CASSATGSYEQYF.

This clone was found a few times. V usage is TRBV5-4 and J usage is TRBJ2-7; 8 bases are shared with TRBD2. This CDR3 spans 18 amino acids. J lost 0 bases, V lost 0 bases, and 11 bases had no gene match. Germline lookup yields CDR1 SGHNT and CDR2 YYREEE (reference sequence). In nucleotides, the CDR3 is TGTGCCAGCAGCTTGGTGCGGGGGGCGGGGGCCTTCTCCTACGAGCAGTACTTC. It yields the protein CASSLVRGAGAFSYEQYF.

The J gene is TRBJ2-2, the V gene TRBV7-2; a weak D match, TRBD1 (6 bases). V shed 5 bases and J shed 1 base, with 8 bases lying between them. The V gene's germline CDR1 is SGHTA and CDR2 FQGNSA. This CDR3 has 14 amino acids. CDR3 sequence reads: CASSVQGNTGELFF. For the CDR3, the DNA is TGTGCCAGCAGCGTACAGGGGAACACCGGGGAGCTGTTTTTT.

The rearrangement joins TRBV27 to TRBJ1-5, with 8 bases lining up with TRBD1. CDR3 length equals 16 residues. With 4 bases clipped from V and 0 bases from J, the junction kept 5 bases outside the gene matches. Looked up from germline, CDR1 is MNHEY and CDR2 is SMNVEV (reference sequence). The CDR3 spells CASSSKTGVSNQPQHF. CDR3 nucleotide sequence: TGTGCCAGCAGTTCAAAGACAGGGGTTAGCAATCAGCCCCAGCATTTT.

The chain uses TRBV28 and TRBJ1-2, with a tentative D call TRBD1 (5 bases). This CDR3 is built from 14 residues. Germline V gene data show CDR1 as MDHEN and CDR2 as SYDVKM. With 3 bases removed from V and 8 bases from J, the gap between germline ends came to 16 bases. CDR3 nucleotide sequence: TGTGCCAGCAGTTTTTCAGGGAGTCCCATGGGCTACACCTTC. Its protein is CASSFSGSPMGYTF.

This chain joins TRBV5-4 and TRBJ2-1; D possibly uses TRBD1 or TRBD2 (6 bases each). This CDR3 is built from 15 residues. V lost 4 bases and J lost 2, with 13 bases in between. Germline-derived CDR1 and CDR2 are SGHNT and YYREEE (reference sequence). The CDR3 DNA reads TGTGCCAGCAGCCTACAGGGAGGAACCTACAATGAGCAGTTCTTC. Protein: CASSLQGGTYNEQFF.

V and J are TRBV6-5 and TRBJ2-5; no reliable D call. The CDR3 sequence is 14 residues long. The germline gives CDR1 MNHEY, CDR2 SVGAGI. The V end lost 5 bases, the J end lost 1 base, and 11 bases lay between the germline ends. The CDR3 sequence: CASSLGRTQETQYF. CDR3 DNA: TGTGCCAGCAGTCTCGGGCGGACCCAAGAGACCCAGTACTTC.

V and J are TRBV11-2 and TRBJ2-3, with 8 bases aligning to TRBD2. Germline V CDR1 and CDR2: SGHAT, FQNNGV. After removal of 5 bases from V and 6 bases from J, the junction contained 7 bases not matched to a gene. The CDR3 runs 14 residues. This chain's CDR3 is CASSEGTRMDTQYF. CDR3 DNA sequence: TGTGCCAGCAGCGAGGGGACTAGAATGGATACGCAGTATTTT.

Written as DNA, the CDR3 is TGCAGCGTTTCCCACAGGGGGCTTGGGGCCAACGTCCTGACTTTC. Translation: CSVSHRGLGANVLTF. The chain is built from TRBV29-1 and TRBJ2-6; 9 bases are shared with TRBD1. This CDR3 has 15 residues. Germline V gene lookup returns CDR1 SQVTM and CDR2 ANQGSEA. Trimming cost V 5 bases and J 3 bases; bases outside gene matches: 5.

The V and J genes are TRBV4-1 and TRBJ2-1, with TRBD2 matching 16 bases. The CDR3 extends over 16 amino acids. Trimming at V came to 2 bases and at J to 15 bases, leaving 10 bases not matched to a gene. CDR1 and CDR2 from the germline V gene are MGHRA and YSYEKL. CDR3 region: CASSQTGTSGRVGLFF. CDR3 nucleotides: TGCGCCAGCAGCCAAACCGGGACTAGCGGGAGGGTCGGCCTGTTCTTC.

The chain couples TRBV6-5 to TRBJ1-5, with D unclear. Germline values: CDR1 MNHEY, CDR2 SVGAGI. Trimming stripped 5 bases from V and 11 bases from J, with 16 bases between. The CDR3 covers 13 residues. For the CDR3, the DNA is TGTGCCAGCAGTGATGGGTTTGACACTACCCAGCATTTT. Encoded protein: CASSDGFDTTQHF.

This clone was seen a few times. At one end, the junction sequence differs from germline, possibly due to a read error. The CDR3 DNA reads as TGCGCCAGCAGCCCGCAATCTTACGCGGGGCACTCTGGCATTTTCTTC. Protein sequence: CASSPQSYAGHSGIFF. The chain couples TRBV4-1 to TRBJ2-7, with D perhaps TRBD2 (6 bases). CDR3 length equals 16 residues. In germline, CDR1 is MGHRA, CDR2 YSYEKL.

The rearrangement links TRBV6-1 to TRBJ2-7; 10 nucleotides agree with TRBD2. After removal of 6 bases from V and 3 bases from J, the junction contained 8 bases not matched to a gene. This CDR3 spans 15 amino acids. Germline CDR1 and CDR2: MNHNS and SASEGT. The CDR3 sequence is CASSPARTSGYEQYF. In nucleotides, the CDR3 is TGTGCCAGCAGCCCAGCCCGGACTAGCGGCTACGAGCAGTACTTC.

This chain connects TRBV6-4 to TRBJ1-6, with D uncertain. V lost 2 bases and J 1 base, leaving 3 bases between the germline ends. CDR1 and CDR2 from the germline V gene are MRHNA and SNTAGT. This CDR3 has 14 amino acids. DNA of the CDR3: TGTGCCAGCAGTGACGGGTCCTATAATTCACCCCTCCACTTT. It translates to CASSDGSYNSPLHF.

This clone appeared once. This rearrangement joins TRBV11-2 to TRBJ2-5; TRBD2 matches 7 bases. Germline V gives CDR1 SGHAT, CDR2 FQNNGV. The CDR3 covers 17 residues. V lost 5 bases and J lost 3; bases outside the gene matches: 15. In nucleotides, the CDR3 is TGTGCCAGCAGCCCCAACCTTGGGTCAGCGGGGAAAGAGACCCAGTACTTC. Encoded protein: CASSPNLGSAGKETQYF.

The genes are TRBV6-5 and TRBJ2-5, with D perhaps given as TRBD1 or TRBD2 (5 bases each). Judging by the DNA end, TRBJ2-7 fits better; the J call may be wrong. Looked up from germline, CDR1 is MNHEY and CDR2 is SVGAGI. This CDR3 has 13 residues. This CDR3 is CASSTRGFYEQYF. CDR3 bases: TGTGCCAGCAGTACCCGGGGCTTCTACGAGCAGTACTTC.

The genes are TRBV29-1 and TRBJ2-1, with unresolved D. V lost 6 bases and J 0 bases, leaving 12 bases between the germline ends. This CDR3 has 14 residues. Germline lookup yields CDR1 SQVTM and CDR2 ANQGSEA. The CDR3 sequence is CSVGLGSSYNEQFF. The CDR3 DNA is TGCAGCGTCGGCCTCGGTAGCTCCTACAATGAGCAGTTCTTC.

The J gene is TRBJ2-5, the V gene TRBV5-5; 7 bases are a match to TRBD1. The CDR3 is 12 residues long. Trimming cost V 6 bases and J 7 bases; bases outside gene matches: 6. Per the germline V gene, CDR1 is SGHKS and CDR2 is YYEKEE (reference sequence). CDR3 sequence: CASIDRAGTQYF. CDR3 DNA sequence: TGTGCCAGCATCGACAGGGCCGGGACCCAGTACTTC.

The rearrangement links TRBV9 to TRBJ2-5; 8 bases agree with TRBD1. The CDR3 extends over 14 amino acids. Trimming at V came to 3 bases and at J to 4 bases, leaving 5 bases not matched to a gene. Per the germline V gene, CDR1 is SGDLS and CDR2 is YYNGEE. In nucleotides, the CDR3 is TGTGCCAGCAGCGCGACACAGGGGGGAGAGACCCAGTACTTC. Translated: CASSATQGGETQYF.

The rearrangement uses TRBV20-1 and TRBJ2-5, with D perhaps TRBD1 (6 bases). The V end lost 8 bases, the J end lost 5 bases, and 9 bases lay between the germline ends. The germline gives CDR1 DFQATT, CDR2 SNEGSKA (reference sequence). CDR3 length: 10 residues. CDR3 region: CSTGLETQYF. DNA of the CDR3: TGCAGTACAGGGTTGGAGACCCAGTACTTC.

V usage is TRBV5-5 and J usage is TRBJ2-3, with D unresolved. V lost 3 bases and J lost 2, with 13 bases in between. CDR1 and CDR2 from the germline V gene are SGHKS and YYEKEE (reference sequence). CDR3 length equals 15 residues. The CDR3 DNA follows: TGTGCCAGCAGCTCGGCTGGGCGGTACACAGATACGCAGTATTTT. Amino acid sequence: CASSSAGRYTDTQYF. Based on the CDR3 plus reference TRBV5-5 and TRBJ2-3, the full variable domain is DAGVTQSPTHLIKTRGQQVTLRCSPISGHKSVSWYQQVLGQGPQFIFQYYEKEERGRGNFPDRFSARQFPNYSSELNVNALLLGDSALYLCASSSAGRYTDTQYFGPGTRLTVL.